This T cell receptor beta chain was identified during a study of cytotoxic CD8 clonotypes in ibrutinib-treated CLL. For the study at large: Of a cohort that held roughly eleven relapsed/refractory and 15 treatment-naive patients, about 18 were IGHV unmutated.

TCRdb keeps only in-frame clones here, not all; method: immunoSEQ multiplex PCR. Of about 300,000 clones in the sample, 65% to 85% were seen once. CDR1 and CDR2 (germline): SGHRS, YFSETQ. V was shortened by 3 bases and J by 8 bases, with 14 bases between the two germline ends. The CDR3 sequence is 13 residues long. The TCR sequence derives from a human donor with chronic lymphocytic leukemia. Source: PBMCs, taken at disease progression, from a patient treated with ibrutinib. This chain joins TRBV5-1 and TRBJ1-1, with D possibly matching TRBD1 (6 bases). CDR3 sequence (DNA): TGCGCCAGCAGCTCGTCCGGGACAATAGAAGCTTTCTTT. Its protein is CASSSSGTIEAFF.